This T cell receptor (beta chain) was retrieved from a study of memory CD4+ T cells and cytomegalovirus serostatus. For the study at large: Healthy Belgian adult donors included 9 or 10 CMV-positive and 24 CMV-negative people.

Single viable CD3+CD4+CD8-CD45RO+ cells were sorted as the memory CD4+ T cells. CDR3 length: 13 amino acids. With 3 bases clipped from V and 6 bases from J, the junction kept 2 bases outside the gene matches. Germline assignment: CDR1 LNHNV and CDR2 YYDKDF (reference sequence). The data were produced by immunoSEQ multiplex PCR, yet TCRdb's version contains in-frame clones alone and is incomplete. Of about 62,000 clones in the sample, more than 75% were seen once. Sequencing input: memory CD4+ T cells from blood. The genes are TRBV15 and TRBJ2-3; TRBD1 aligns across 8 bases. This sequence originates from an adult in good health and CMV-seropositive. Here the CDR3 reads CATSRDRADTQYF. The CDR3 nucleotides read TGTGCCACCAGCAGGGACAGGGCCGATACGCAGTATTTT.